This T cell receptor beta chain was observed in a study of blood T cell repertoires in COVID-19. Study as a whole: Both acute and convalescent COVID-19 samples were obtained from the United States, Italy and Spain. T cells, B-cell-depleted T cells, or PBMCs supplied cDNA or gDNA.

V shed 1 base and J shed 7 bases, with 7 bases lying between them. The CDR3 runs 13 residues. The germline V gene has CDR1 SGHVS and CDR2 FNYEAQ. Assay: immunoSEQ multiplex PCR; the TCRdb copy retains only in-frame clones and omits some. Among 200,000 to 250,000 clones listed, around 80% were seen once. This clonotype originated in a man aged 25-45 years with active or convalescent COVID-19. The sequenced material came from peripheral blood. The genes are TRBV7-6 and TRBJ2-2; D perhaps matches TRBD2 (5 bases). CDR3 sequence (DNA): TGTGCCAGCAGCTTAGTGGGGAGCGGGGAGCTGTTTTTT. Its protein is CASSLVGSGELFF.